The next 27 T cell receptor beta chains were all read from a single sample in a study of blood T cell repertoires in COVID-19. Generated by immunoSEQ multiplex PCR, the TCRdb table keeps only in-frame clones and is missing some. The profile shows tens of thousands of clones, about 90% of them singletons. What was sequenced was peripheral blood. These receptor sequences come from a human donor in a cohort sampled during active COVID-19.

V gene TRBV7-2 combines with J gene TRBJ2-2, with TRBD1 as a possible D gene (7 bases). Trimming shortened V by 1 base and J by 4 bases, and 13 bases separated the two germline ends. Germline CDR1 reads SGHTA; CDR2 reads FQGNSA. The CDR3 is made up of 16 amino acids. CDR3 residues: CASSLGRRGVTGELFF. As DNA, the CDR3 is TGTGCCAGCAGCTTAGGGCGCAGGGGGGTCACCGGGGAGCTGTTTTTT.

The chain uses TRBV6-1 and TRBJ1-4, with TRBD1 matching over 7 bases. From germline, CDR1 is MNHNS and CDR2 SASEGT. The CDR3 totals 16 residues. The V gene end was trimmed by 4 bases and the J gene end by 8 bases; junction bases not matched to a gene: 13. In DNA form, the CDR3 reads TGTGCCAGCAGTGTAGGGGTTACAGGGGAGTACGAAAAACTGTTTTTT. Protein: CASSVGVTGEYEKLFF.

The chain joins TRBV30 to TRBJ2-2; the D gene is possibly TRBD2 (6 bases). Germline CDR1 is GTSNPN and CDR2 is SVGIG (reference sequence). CDR3 size: 15 residues. Trimming left V 7 bases short and J 0 bases short, with 15 bases between. CDR3 sequence (DNA): TGTGCCTCTCGGAGCGGGCAGACGAACACCGGGGAGCTGTTTTTT. It encodes CASRSGQTNTGELFF.

The genes are TRBV5-1 and TRBJ2-1, with TRBD2 as a possible D gene (5 bases). V shed 0 bases and J shed 0 bases, with 10 bases lying between them. The CDR3 has 16 residues. Germline CDR1 is SGHRS and CDR2 is YFSETQ. The CDR3 region is CASSLAGGYSYNEQFF. The DNA of the CDR3 is TGCGCCAGCAGCTTGGCCGGCGGGTACTCCTACAATGAGCAGTTCTTC.

The rearrangement joins TRBV7-3 to TRBJ2-1; 12 positions agree with TRBD2. J was trimmed by 4 bases and V by 5 bases; bases with no gene match: 6. Per germline, CDR1 SGHTA and CDR2 FQGTGA. CDR3 length equals 16 residues. The CDR3, as DNA: TGTGCCAGCAGCCACCGGACTAGCGGGACGTACAATGAGCAGTTCTTC. Protein: CASSHRTSGTYNEQFF.

This chain uses TRBV23-1 with TRBJ2-7, with 7 bases lining up with TRBD2. TRBV23-1 is reported as an ORF; its role is uncertain. Germline trimming cut 0 bases from V and 2 bases from J; bases unmatched to any gene: 10. The CDR3 sequence is 17 residues long. The CDR3 sequence: CASSQSRGSPSPYEQYF. In DNA form, the CDR3 reads TGCGCCAGCAGTCAATCGCGGGGGAGCCCTTCGCCCTACGAGCAGTACTTC.

The chain employs TRBV2 and TRBJ2-7; D perhaps matches TRBD1 (6 bases). Trimming shortened V by 0 bases and J by 3 bases, and 9 bases separated the two germline ends. Germline CDR1 is SNHLY and CDR2 is FYNNEI. The CDR3 sequence is 14 residues long. This chain's CDR3 is CASSEATGYYEQYF. As DNA, the CDR3 is TGTGCCAGCAGTGAAGCGACAGGCTACTACGAGCAGTACTTC.

This chain connects TRBV2 to TRBJ2-3; TRBD2 matches at 10 bases. CDR3 length: 15 amino acids. Germline V gene sequence: CDR1 SNHLY, CDR2 FYNNEI. V was clipped by 7 bases and J by 1 base; unmatched bases: 5. This CDR3 is CASKGTSVRTDTQYF. Here the CDR3 DNA reads TGTGCCAGCAAAGGGACTAGCGTGCGCACAGATACGCAGTATTTT.

The V call is TRBV29-1, the J call TRBJ1-2; D might be TRBD1 (5 bases). Looked up from germline, CDR1 is SQVTM and CDR2 is ANQGSEA. Trimming pared 6 bases from V and 3 bases from J, leaving 14 bases between. This CDR3 comprises 13 residues. The CDR3 spells CSVPLGGDYGYTF. CDR3 DNA sequence: TGCAGCGTACCTTTGGGGGGGGACTATGGCTACACCTTC.

The J gene is TRBJ1-4, the V gene TRBV5-1; D gene uncertain. The CDR3 covers 13 residues. CDR1 SGHRS and CDR2 YFSETQ come from the germline V gene. With 10 bases removed from V and 5 bases from J, the gap between germline ends came to 15 bases. DNA for the CDR3: TGCGCCTCTACGGCAGGTGGAAATGAAAAACTGTTTTTT. It specifies CASTAGGNEKLFF.

This clone was recorded once. The rearrangement joins TRBV6-6 to TRBJ2-7; TRBD1 matches 8 bases. After removal of 5 bases from V and 2 bases from J, the junction contained 8 bases not matched to a gene. The germline V gene encodes CDR1 MNHNY and CDR2 SVGAGI (reference sequence). The CDR3 totals 15 residues. This CDR3 reads CASSQQGGAPYEQYF. In nucleotides, the CDR3 is TGTGCCAGCAGTCAACAGGGGGGTGCCCCCTACGAGCAGTACTTC.

CDR3 sequence (DNA): TGTGCCACCCCACTAGCGTTCGTCCACGAGCAGTACTTC. It translates to CATPLAFVHEQYF. J is TRBJ2-7 and V is TRBV6-4; 7 bases are a match to TRBD2. Losses at the gene ends were 10 bases for V and 5 bases for J; bases not matched to a gene: 11. CDR3 size: 13 residues. The germline gives CDR1 MRHNA, CDR2 SNTAGT.

This clone was picked up one time. The chain uses TRBV6-2 or TRBV6-3 and TRBJ1-2; D call uncertain. The CDR3 covers 16 residues. V was cut by 0 bases and J by 0 bases, with 11 bases left in between. CDR1 and CDR2 from the germline V gene are MNHEY and SVGEGT. CDR3: CASSYSGGRANYGYTF. The CDR3 nucleotides are TGTGCCAGCAGTTACTCAGGCGGGCGAGCTAACTATGGCTACACCTTC.

This clone has only one observation. The V and J genes are TRBV19 and TRBJ1-5; D call uncertain. The CDR3 covers 14 residues. Trimming stripped 1 base from V and 4 bases from J, with 8 bases between. The germline V gene encodes CDR1 LNHDA and CDR2 SQIVND (reference sequence). CDR3 DNA: TGTGCCAGTAGTATAGTAGAATATAATCAGCCCCAGCATTTT. This sequence encodes CASSIVEYNQPQHF.

The rearrangement uses TRBV2 and TRBJ2-7; tentative D call: TRBD2 (5 bases). The CDR3 consists of 12 residues. V was shortened by 6 bases and J by 2 bases, with 8 bases between the two germline ends. Germline loops: CDR1 SNHLY, CDR2 FYNNEI. CDR3 nucleotide sequence: TGTGCCAGCAGCGGGGAAGCCTACGAGCAGTACTTC. Amino acid sequence: CASSGEAYEQYF.

This sequence joins TRBV29-1 and TRBJ2-7; D call uncertain. Germline values: CDR1 SQVTM, CDR2 ANQGSEA. Trimming stripped 0 bases from V and 4 bases from J, with 13 bases between. The length of the CDR3 is 14 residues. CDR3 DNA sequence: TGCAGCGTTGAAGATAGCCGTTTATTTTACGAGCAGTACTTC. Its translation is CSVEDSRLFYEQYF.

This rearrangement joins TRBV30 to TRBJ1-6; 7 bases are shared with TRBD1. The CDR3 loop spans 15 amino acids. From germline, CDR1 is GTSNPN and CDR2 SVGIG (reference sequence). Germline trimming cut 6 bases from V and 7 bases from J; bases unmatched to any gene: 12. CDR3 amino acids: CACTTQGPGNSPLHF. Written as DNA, the CDR3 is TGTGCCTGCACTACACAGGGGCCGGGGAATTCACCCCTCCACTTT.

The chain has TRBV15 and TRBJ1-5, with TRBD1 matching 10 bases. The ends lost 5 bases at V and 6 bases at J; junction bases unmatched: 7. This CDR3 contains 15 residues. Germline CDR1 and CDR2: LNHNV and YYDKDF (reference sequence). The CDR3 spells CATSLRTGGVQPQHF. CDR3 DNA sequence: TGTGCCACCAGCTTGCGGACAGGGGGAGTTCAGCCCCAGCATTTT. Using reference TRBV15 and TRBJ1-5 for the parts outside the CDR3, the full variable domain is DAMVIQNPRYQVTQFGKPVTLSCSQTLNHNVMYWYQQKSSQAPKLLFHYYDKDFNNEADTPDNFQSRRPNTSFCFLDIRSPGLGDTAMYLCATSLRTGGVQPQHFGDGTRLSIL.

This clone was found a few times. This sequence joins TRBV6-5 and TRBJ1-5, with a tentative D call TRBD1 (6 bases). This CDR3 is 15 amino acids long. Germline CDR1 is MNHEY and CDR2 is SVGAGI. V lost 6 bases, J lost 10 bases, and 22 bases lay in between. CDR3 nucleotide sequence: TGTGCCAGCAGAATCGGCAGGGGCAGGGGTTCCCCCCAGCATTTT. Translation gives CASRIGRGRGSPQHF.

The V gene is TRBV12-3 or TRBV12-4, the J gene TRBJ2-3, with D tentatively TRBD2 (5 bases). The CDR3 loop spans 12 amino acids. V lost 6 bases and J lost 6, with 10 bases in between. DNA of the CDR3: TGTGCCAGCAGGGACTTTGCGGATACGCAGTATTTT. Residues: CASRDFADTQYF.

The chain couples TRBV29-1 to TRBJ2-1, with D tentatively TRBD2 (6 bases). V lost 6 bases and J lost 4, with 16 bases in between. This CDR3 has 14 amino acids. Germline-derived CDR1 and CDR2 are SQVTM and ANQGSEA. This CDR3 reads CSVATSTGYNEQFF. The CDR3, as DNA: TGCAGCGTCGCTACTAGCACGGGGTACAATGAGCAGTTCTTC.

This chain joins TRBV14 and TRBJ1-1; D possibly corresponds to TRBD1 (6 bases). Trimming pared 1 base from V and 6 bases from J, leaving 18 bases between. The CDR3 totals 16 residues. CDR1 is SGHDN and CDR2 is FVKESK in the germline V gene. The CDR3, as DNA: TGTGCCAGCAGCCAAGGAGACCCAGGGGCCGTCGCTGAAGCTTTCTTT. Protein product: CASSQGDPGAVAEAFF.

V usage is TRBV27 and J usage is TRBJ1-6; 7 bases fit TRBD1. Germline V gene sequence: CDR1 MNHEY, CDR2 SMNVEV (reference sequence). Losses at the gene ends were 3 bases for V and 6 bases for J; bases not matched to a gene: 17. This CDR3 is 19 amino acids long. CDR3 DNA: TGTGCCAGCAGTTTCAGATCGGCTATAGGGACAGACTTTAATTCACCCCTCCACTTT. Protein: CASSFRSAIGTDFNSPLHF.

The V call is TRBV6-5, the J call TRBJ2-2, with D unclear. Per the germline V gene, CDR1 is MNHEY and CDR2 is SVGAGI. The length of the CDR3 is 15 residues. V lost 0 bases and J 5 bases, leaving 10 bases between the germline ends. The CDR3 region has the DNA TGTGCCAGCAGTTACTCGCCTAGTCGGACCGGGGAGCTGTTTTTT. This gives the protein CASSYSPSRTGELFF.

V and J are TRBV18 and TRBJ2-7; D is perhaps TRBD2 (6 bases). Per germline, CDR1 KGHSH and CDR2 LQKENI. V dropped 3 bases and J dropped 0 bases, with 18 bases sitting between them. CDR3 length: 17 amino acids. This CDR3 reads CASSPPGLTPNSYEQYF. The CDR3 nucleotides are TGTGCCAGCTCACCTCCCGGACTAACACCAAACTCCTACGAGCAGTACTTC. The full variable domain, completed using reference TRBV18 and TRBJ2-7, is NAGVMQNPRHLVRRRGQEARLRCSPMKGHSHVYWYRQLPEEGLKFMVYLQKENIIDESGMPKERFSAEFPKEGPSILRIQQVVRGDSAAYFCASSPPGLTPNSYEQYFGPGTRLTVT.

V is TRBV5-1 and J is TRBJ2-5, with 13 bases that match TRBD2. Germline CDR1 and CDR2: SGHRS and YFSETQ. The trim removed 2 bases at V and 5 bases at J, leaving 6 bases unmatched. The CDR3 sequence is 16 residues long. CDR3 in DNA: TGCGCCAGCAGCTTTCGACTAGCGGGGGGCCGGGAGACCCAGTACTTC. It codes for CASSFRLAGGRETQYF.

The genes are TRBV6-2 or TRBV6-3 and TRBJ2-3; 8 bases are a match to TRBD2. The CDR3 is 12 amino acids. The germline V gene has CDR1 MNHEY and CDR2 SVGEGT. V lost 5 bases to trimming and J lost 13 bases; unmatched junction nucleotides: 8. For the CDR3, the DNA is TGTGCCAGCAGTCCCCGCCCCGGGGGGGAGTATTTT. This encodes CASSPRPGGEYF.